Sequencing of this TCR beta chain was carried out in a study of cytomegalovirus exposure and HLA in healthy donors. Germline-derived CDR1 and CDR2 are MNHEY and SMNVEV (reference sequence). This CDR3 region has 15 residues. Between the trimmed V and J ends, which lost 0 bases and 5 bases, there was a span of 13 bases. It was with 60 Vbeta and 13 Jbeta primers that the PCR ran. The protocol was immunoSEQ multiplex PCR, while the TCRdb copy is restricted to in-frame clones and leaves out a portion. The table has about 170,000 clones, roughly 80% seen once. V usage is TRBV27 and J usage is TRBJ2-5, with D possibly being TRBD1 (6 bases). This clonotype was obtained from a woman younger than 35 in good health and CMV-seropositive. Sample: PBMCs. The CDR3 DNA sequence: TGTGCCAGCAGTTTATCGGATGGGGGCCGGGAGACCCAGTACTTC. Amino acids: CASSLSDGGRETQYF.